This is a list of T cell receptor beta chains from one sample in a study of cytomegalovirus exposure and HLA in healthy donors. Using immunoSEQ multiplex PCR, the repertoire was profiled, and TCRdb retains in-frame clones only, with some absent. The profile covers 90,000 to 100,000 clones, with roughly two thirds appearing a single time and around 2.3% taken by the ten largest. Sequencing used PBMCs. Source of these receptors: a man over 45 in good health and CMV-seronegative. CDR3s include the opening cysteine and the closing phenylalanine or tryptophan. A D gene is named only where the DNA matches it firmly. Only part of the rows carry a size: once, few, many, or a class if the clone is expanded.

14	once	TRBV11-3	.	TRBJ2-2	TGTGCCAGCAGCTCCGTCGGGATGGCCGGGGAGCTGTTTTTT	CASSSVGMAGELFF
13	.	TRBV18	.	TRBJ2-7	TGTGCCAGCTCACCGGAACAGGCCTACGAGCAGTACTTC	CASSPEQAYEQYF
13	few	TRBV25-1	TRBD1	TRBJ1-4	TGTGCCAGCTTTTCGGACAGGGCGGAAAAACTGTTTTTT	CASFSDRAEKLFF
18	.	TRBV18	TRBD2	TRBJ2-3	TGTGCCAGCTCACCACCGGGACTAGCGGGATGGGTAACAGATACGCAGTATTTT	CASSPPGLAGWVTDTQYF
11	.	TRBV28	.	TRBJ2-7	TGTGCCAGCAGCCCCCCCGGGGAGCAGTACTTC	CASSPPGEQYF
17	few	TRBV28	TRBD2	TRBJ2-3	TGTGCCAGCAGTTTAAGGGGGACTAGCGGGGGGCGGGGTACGCAGTATTTT	CASSLRGTSGGRGTQYF
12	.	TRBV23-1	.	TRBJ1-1	TGCGCAGATGGGGAGGGCGGCACTGAAGCTTTCTTT	CADGEGGTEAFF
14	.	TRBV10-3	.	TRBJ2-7	TGTGCCACTGACGATTGGGGGGTTTCCTACGAGCAGTACTTC	CATDDWGVSYEQYF
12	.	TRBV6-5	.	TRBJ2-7	TGTGCCAGCAGTTACGGCCTTGGCGAGCAGTACTTC	CASSYGLGEQYF
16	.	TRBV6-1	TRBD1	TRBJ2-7	TGTGCCAGCAGTGAAGCGGGACAGGGGATTTCCTACGAGCAGTACTTC	CASSEAGQGISYEQYF
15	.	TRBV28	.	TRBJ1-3	TGTGCCAGCAGTATCCGACGGGTCTCTGGAAACACCATATATTTT	CASSIRRVSGNTIYF
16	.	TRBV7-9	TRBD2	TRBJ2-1	TGTGCCAGCAGCTTAGTACTAGCGGGGGGGCCCGGTGAGCAGTTCTTC	CASSLVLAGGPGEQFF
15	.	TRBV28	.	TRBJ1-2	TGTGCCAGCAGTTTTCCAGGGCCTTCTAACTATGGCTACACCTTC	CASSFPGPSNYGYTF
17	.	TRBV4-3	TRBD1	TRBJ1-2	TGCGCCAGCAGCCAGGGACAGGGGGCGCAGGATGTACCCGGCTACACCTTC	CASSQGQGAQDVPGYTF
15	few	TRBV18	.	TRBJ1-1	TGTGCCAGCTCACCTCGGTCGAGGGCGGACACTGAAGCTTTCTTT	CASSPRSRADTEAFF
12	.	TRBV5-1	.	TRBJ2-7	TGCGCCAGCAGCTTGGAGGGGTACGAGCAGTACTTC	CASSLEGYEQYF
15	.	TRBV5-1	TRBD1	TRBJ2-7	TGCGCCAGCACCCCTGGGACAGGGGGCCCCTGGGAGCAGTACTTC	CASTPGTGGPWEQYF
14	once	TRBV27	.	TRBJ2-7	TGTGCCAGCAGTCTGACCCGACAGGTCTACGAGCAGTACTTC	CASSLTRQVYEQYF
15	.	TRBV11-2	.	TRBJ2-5	TGTGCCAGCAGCGCCCTGGGAGGGGGTGGAGAGACCCAGTACTTC	CASSALGGGGETQYF
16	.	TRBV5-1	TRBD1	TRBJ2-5	TGCGCCAGCAGCTTGGAATCCGGGACAGGCCAAGAGACCCAGTACTTC	CASSLESGTGQETQYF
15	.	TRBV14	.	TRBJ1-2	TGTGCCAGCAGACCCTCCGGGACAAATAACTATGGCTACACCTTC	CASRPSGTNNYGYTF
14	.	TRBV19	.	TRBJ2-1	TGTGCCAGTAGTTCGGGACTTCTCTACAATGAGCAGTTCTTC	CASSSGLLYNEQFF
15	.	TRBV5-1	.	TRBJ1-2	TGCGCCAGCAGCTCGGCTTTGGGGGCGGTCTATGGCTACACCTTC	CASSSALGAVYGYTF
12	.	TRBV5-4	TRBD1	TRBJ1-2	TGTGCCAGCAGCGTGACAGGGGCTGGCTACACCTTC	CASSVTGAGYTF
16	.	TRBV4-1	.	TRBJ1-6	TGCGCCAGCAGCCAAGCGAGTAGCTCCTATAATTCACCCCTCCACTTT	CASSQASSSYNSPLHF
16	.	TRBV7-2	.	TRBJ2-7	TGTGCCAGCAGCTTAGTGACGTGGAGGGGGCAGCGCGAGCAGTACTTC	CASSLVTWRGQREQYF
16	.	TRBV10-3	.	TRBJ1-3	TGTGCCATCAGTGATCGAAAAGCTATTTCTGGAAACACCATATATTTT	CAISDRKAISGNTIYF
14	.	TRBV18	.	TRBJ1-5	TGTGCCACCGCAGCGGGCCGGAGCAATCAGCCCCAGCATTTT	CATAAGRSNQPQHF
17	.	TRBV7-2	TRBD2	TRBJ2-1	TGTGCCAGCAGCCATAGAGGGACTAGCGGCAAATACAATGAGCAGTTCTTC	CASSHRGTSGKYNEQFF
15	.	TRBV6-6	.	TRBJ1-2	TGTGCCAGCAGTATTTCCCAGGCCGATAGCTATGGCTACACCTTC	CASSISQADSYGYTF
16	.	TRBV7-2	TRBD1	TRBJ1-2	TGTGCCAGCAGCGCTCGACGGGACAGAGTATCGGGTGGCTACACCTTC	CASSARRDRVSGGYTF
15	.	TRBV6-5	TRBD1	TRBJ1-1	TGTGCCAGCAGTTTCACGACAGGGCTGGTCACTGAAGCTTTCTTT	CASSFTTGLVTEAFF
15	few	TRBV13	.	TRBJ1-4	TGTGCCAGCAGCTTAGGTCACCAACAAAGTGAAAAACTGTTTTTT	CASSLGHQQSEKLFF
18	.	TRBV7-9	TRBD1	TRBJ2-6	TGTGCCAGCAGCTCTCCTTGGACAGGGTCGTCTGGGGCCAACGTCCTGACTTTC	CASSSPWTGSSGANVLTF
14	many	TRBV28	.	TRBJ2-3	TGTGCCAGCAGTCAGCGGACGGGCACAGATACGCAGTATTTT	CASSQRTGTDTQYF
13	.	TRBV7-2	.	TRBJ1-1	TGTGCCAGCAGCTCGGGTGAGGGCACTGAAGCTTTCTTT	CASSSGEGTEAFF
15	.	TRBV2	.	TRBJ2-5	TGTGCCAGCAGTGGCGGTAGCGGCCTTGGGGAGACCCAGTACTTC	CASSGGSGLGETQYF
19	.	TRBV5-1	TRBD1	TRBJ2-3	TGCGCCAGCAGCTCCCCTGGACAGGGGGCGCGAGTTAACACAGATACGCAGTATTTT	CASSSPGQGARVNTDTQYF
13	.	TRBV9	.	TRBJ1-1	TGTGCCAGCAGCGTACAGGGGAACACTGAAGCTTTCTTT	CASSVQGNTEAFF
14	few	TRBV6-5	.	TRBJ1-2	TGTGCCAGCAGTTACGCGCCTCTGAACTATGGCTACACCTTC	CASSYAPLNYGYTF
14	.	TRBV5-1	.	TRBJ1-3	TGCGCCAGCAGACAAACAGAGACTGGAAACACCATATATTTT	CASRQTETGNTIYF
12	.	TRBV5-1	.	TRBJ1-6	TGCGCCAGCAGCTTGGAGATGGGCCCCCTCCACTTT	CASSLEMGPLHF
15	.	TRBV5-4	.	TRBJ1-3	TGTGCCAGCAGCCCCGGGAGGGGAGTGGGAAACACCATATATTTT	CASSPGRGVGNTIYF
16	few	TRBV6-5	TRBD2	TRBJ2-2	TGTGCCAGCAGTTACTCGTTAGCGGGAGGACCCGGGGAGCTGTTTTTT	CASSYSLAGGPGELFF
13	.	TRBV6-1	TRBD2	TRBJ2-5	TGTGCCAGCAGTGAAAGGACTAGAGAGACCCAGTACTTC	CASSERTRETQYF
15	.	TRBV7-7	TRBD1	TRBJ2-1	TGTGCTAGCAGTCCCGGGACAGGCATGAACAATGAGCAGTTCTTC	CASSPGTGMNNEQFF
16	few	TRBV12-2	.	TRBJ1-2	TGTGCAAGTCGCCACCGGGACAGGGGCCCGGGGGGGGGCTACACCTTC	CASRHRDRGPGGGYTF
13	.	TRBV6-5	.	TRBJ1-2	TGTGCCAGCAGCCACGGGGAGTTCTATGGCTACACCTTC	CASSHGEFYGYTF
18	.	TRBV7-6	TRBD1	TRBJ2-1	TGTGCCAGCAGCTTATTTGGAACAGGGGGCTTTGCCTACAATGAGCAGTTCTTC	CASSLFGTGGFAYNEQFF
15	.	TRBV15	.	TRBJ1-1	TGTGCCACCAGCCCGGGGATACAGAAGAACACTGAAGCTTTCTTT	CATSPGIQKNTEAFF
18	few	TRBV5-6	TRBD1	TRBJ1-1	TGTGCCAGCAGCGCTTACACCGGACAGGGGGCAGAGGGCACTGAAGCTTTCTTT	CASSAYTGQGAEGTEAFF
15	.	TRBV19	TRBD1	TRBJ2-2	TGTGCCAGTAGCGTACAGGGGGCAAACACCGGGGAGCTGTTTTTT	CASSVQGANTGELFF
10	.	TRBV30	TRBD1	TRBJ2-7	TGTGCCTGGAGTGGGGGACAGGTGTACTTC	CAWSGGQVYF
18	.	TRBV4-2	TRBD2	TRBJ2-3	TGTGCCAGCAGCCAAAAAGCGGGGGGGAGTCCCGTGGGAGATACGCAGTATTTT	CASSQKAGGSPVGDTQYF
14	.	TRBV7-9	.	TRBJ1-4	TGTGCCAGCAAACGCGCGGCAGGGAATGAAAAACTGTTTTTT	CASKRAAGNEKLFF